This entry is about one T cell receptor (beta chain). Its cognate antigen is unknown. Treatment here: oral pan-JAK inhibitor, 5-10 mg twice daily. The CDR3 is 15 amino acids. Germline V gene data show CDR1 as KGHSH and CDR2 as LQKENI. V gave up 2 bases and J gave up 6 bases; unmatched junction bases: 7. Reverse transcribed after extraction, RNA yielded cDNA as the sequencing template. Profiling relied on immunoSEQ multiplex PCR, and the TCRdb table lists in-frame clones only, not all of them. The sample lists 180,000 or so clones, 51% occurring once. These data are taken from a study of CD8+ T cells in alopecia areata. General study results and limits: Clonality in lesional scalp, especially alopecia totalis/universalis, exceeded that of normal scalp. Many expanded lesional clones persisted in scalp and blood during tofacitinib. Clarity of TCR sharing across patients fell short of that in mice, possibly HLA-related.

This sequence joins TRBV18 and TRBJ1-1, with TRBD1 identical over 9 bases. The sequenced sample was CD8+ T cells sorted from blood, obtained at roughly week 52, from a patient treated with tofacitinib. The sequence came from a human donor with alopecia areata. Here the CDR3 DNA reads TGTGCCAGCTCACCAGGGACAGGGAAAATCCCTGAAGCTTTCTTT. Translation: CASSPGTGKIPEAFF.